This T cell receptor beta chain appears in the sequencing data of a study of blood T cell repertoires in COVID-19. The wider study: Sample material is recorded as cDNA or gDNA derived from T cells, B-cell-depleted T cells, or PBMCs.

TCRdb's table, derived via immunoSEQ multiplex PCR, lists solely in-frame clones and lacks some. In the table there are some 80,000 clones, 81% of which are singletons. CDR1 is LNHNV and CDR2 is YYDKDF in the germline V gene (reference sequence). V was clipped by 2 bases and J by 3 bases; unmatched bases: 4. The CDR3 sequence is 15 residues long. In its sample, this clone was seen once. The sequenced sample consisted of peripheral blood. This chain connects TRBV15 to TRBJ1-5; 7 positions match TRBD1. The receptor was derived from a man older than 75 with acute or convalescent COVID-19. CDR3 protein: CATSRQTGPNQPQHF. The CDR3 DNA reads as TGTGCCACCAGCAGACAGACAGGGCCCAATCAGCCCCAGCATTTT.